The present TCR beta chain was sequenced within a study of T cell responses to AZD1222 COVID-19 vaccine. Study-level findings and limits: Among vaccine-associated CD4 TCRs, coverage spanned spike, with dominance at 160-218 and 743-854.

Clones were sequenced by immunoSEQ multiplex PCR, and TCRdb holds only the in-frame ones, with some missing. Of roughly 79,000 clones in the sample, 70% to 80% were seen once. The CDR3 has 15 amino acids. Germline V CDR1 and CDR2: LGHNA, YSLEER. Germline trimming cut 0 bases from V and 6 bases from J; bases unmatched to any gene: 2. This clone was seen only a few times. Its antigen remains unidentified. Other DNA sequences in this specimen translate into the identical CDR3. The clonotype comes from an adult in good health. The material sequenced was peripheral blood, taken on day 0 of AZD1222 vaccination. The rearrangement uses TRBV4-3 and TRBJ1-6, with 7 bases fitting TRBD1. The CDR3 protein is CASSQDGTANSPLHF. For the CDR3, the DNA is TGCGCCAGCAGCCAAGATGGGACAGCTAATTCACCCCTCCACTTT.